This record covers a single T cell receptor (beta chain). No antigen is known for it. The data belong to a study of T-cell memory formation after mild COVID-19. Study-wide background: In these data, TCR clusters were largely donor specific.

General study results and limits: Largely, contracting CD4+ clones fell within CM and EM, and contracting CD8+ clones within EMRA. For second-wave clones that peaked at day 37, SARS-CoV-2 specificity went unverified.

TCR alpha and TCR beta cDNA libraries carrying sample barcodes and UMIs came from 5'RACE with constant-segment primers. TCRdb analysed the 5' RACE reads with MiXCR anew, one entry per CDR3 protein. The repertoire includes around 340,000 distinct CDR3 sequences, under 25% of them detected once, and under 15% sits in the top ten. The germline gives CDR1 MGHDK, CDR2 SYGVNS. J lost 8 bases, V lost 5 bases, and 8 bases had no gene match. There are 13 residues in the CDR3. This receptor was identified in an adult woman who had mild COVID-19 (a few samples of this study predate the infection). Cell type and time point are not known. This chain connects TRBV25-1 to TRBJ1-2; 7 nucleotides align to TRBD1. Sample: PBMCs or a T cell subset sorted from them (not recorded which). This chain's CDR3 is CASSPQTGRGYTF. The CDR3 DNA reads as TGTGCCAGCAGTCCTCAGACAGGGCGCGGCTACACCTTC.